The TCR beta chain under discussion was sequenced for a study of OX40 agonist ivuxolimab in advanced cancers. The protocol was immunoSEQ multiplex PCR, while the TCRdb copy is restricted to in-frame clones and leaves out a portion. Of approximately 76,000 clones listed, 92% were seen once; the top ten hold 10%. The V end was cut by 5 bases, the J end by 1 base, with 23 bases between. Germline lookup yields CDR1 SEHNR and CDR2 FQNEAQ (reference sequence). CDR3 size: 18 residues. The rearrangement uses TRBV7-9 and TRBJ1-1; D remains unclear. Source: CD4+ or CD8+ T cells sorted from blood, taken in a trial of the OX40 agonist ivuxolimab. The source of this sequence is an adult with an advanced solid tumor such as melanoma, head and neck, liver or kidney cancer. CDR3 nucleotides: TGTGCCAGCAGCGCCGTACTCCCACCGACGGAAACGAACACTGAAGCTTTCTTT. This sequence encodes CASSAVLPPTETNTEAFF.